Following are 16 T cell receptor beta chains from one sample sequenced in a study of T cells expressing NK-cell markers. TCRdb derives one entry per CDR3 protein from the 5' RACE reads, leaving out DNA. Its table lists about 460,000 distinct CDR3 sequences. The material sequenced was blood T cells: a sorted CD56 or NKG2C T cell subset, CD4+ or CD8+ T cells, or bulk PBMC T cells (not recorded which). The receptors come from a woman aged 45-65 years in good health.

V is TRBV6-2 or TRBV6-3 and J is TRBJ1-4; TCRdb's D call, TRBD1, is unchecked because there is no DNA. Germline V gives CDR1 MNHEY, CDR2 SVGEGT. CDR3 length: 17 residues. The CDR3: CASSYNIPGRRNEKLFF.

The chain combines TRBV20-1 with TRBJ2-1. This CDR3 has 15 amino acids. Germline assignment: CDR1 DFQATT and CDR2 SNEGSKA (reference sequence). This chain's CDR3 is CSVGRGGSSYNEQFF.

This chain connects TRBV20-1 to TRBJ2-3. Germline CDR1 reads DFQATT; CDR2 reads SNEGSKA (reference sequence). There are 14 residues in the CDR3. The CDR3 reads CSAAISSSTDTQYF.

The chain recombines TRBV30 with TRBJ2-1. CDR1 and CDR2 from the germline V gene are GTSNPN and SVGIG (reference sequence). The CDR3 spans 11 residues. The CDR3 protein is CAWRGGVEQFF. Full variable domain (remainder filled in from reference TRBV30 and TRBJ2-1): SQTIHQWPATLVQPVGSPLSLECTVEGTSNPNLYWYRQAAGRGLQLLFYSVGIGQISSEVPQNLSASRPQDRQFILSSKKLLLSDSGFYLCAWRGGVEQFFGPGTRLTVL.

This chain joins TRBV12-3 or TRBV12-4 and TRBJ2-2; TCRdb picks TRBD2, but there is no DNA to check that call. The CDR3 contains 17 residues. This CDR3 is CASSFGAGGQNTGELFF.

The rearrangement links TRBV28 to TRBJ2-5; TCRdb gives TRBD1 as the D gene, but with no DNA this cannot be confirmed. Germline V gene sequence: CDR1 MDHEN, CDR2 SYDVKM. The CDR3 totals 13 residues. CDR3 sequence reads: CASSSPGQETQYF.

The gene calls are TRBV5-6 and TRBJ2-5. The germline CDR1 and CDR2 sequences are SGHDT and YYEEEE. The CDR3 totals 14 residues. CDR3 amino acids: CASSLGSSQETQYF.

V is TRBV4-1 and J is TRBJ2-2; TCRdb outputs TRBD1, but without DNA this stays unchecked. Germline CDR1 and CDR2: MGHRA and YSYEKL. The CDR3 has 14 amino acids. The CDR3 is CASSPRQGSGELFF.

The V gene is TRBV12-3 or TRBV12-4, the J gene TRBJ2-4; no DNA is available, so the TRBD1 call from TCRdb remains unchecked. The CDR3 is 14 residues long. The CDR3 spells CASSLRATENIQYF.

The CDR3 sequence is CASSQGSVSYGYTF. V usage is TRBV3-1 and J usage is TRBJ1-2. The CDR3 is made up of 14 amino acids. The V gene's germline CDR1 is LGHDT and CDR2 YNNKEL (reference sequence). The full variable domain, its missing parts supplied by reference TRBV3-1 and TRBJ1-2, is DTAVSQTPKYLVTQMGNDKSIKCEQNLGHDTMYWYKQDSKKFLKIMFSYNNKELIINETVPNRFSPKSPDKAHLNLHINSLELGDSAVYFCASSQGSVSYGYTFGSGTRLTVV.

CDR3 sequence reads: CASSTGGVSPTDTQYF. V gene TRBV7-2 combines with J gene TRBJ2-3; with no DNA, the TCRdb D assignment of TRBD1 cannot be verified. Germline V lookup: CDR1 SGHTA, CDR2 FQGNSA. The CDR3 is made up of 16 amino acids.

CDR3 in amino acids: CSASLDRRQETQYF. The chain links TRBV20-1 to TRBJ2-5; TCRdb picks TRBD1, but there is no DNA to check that call. The CDR3 length is 14 residues. Germline CDR1 DFQATT, CDR2 SNEGSKA (reference sequence).

The chain is built from TRBV12-3 or TRBV12-4 and TRBJ2-4; TCRdb gives TRBD2 as the D gene, but with no DNA this cannot be confirmed. This CDR3 has 19 residues. This CDR3 is CASSQGLAGDPVSKNIQYF.

V gene TRBV12-3 or TRBV12-4 combines with J gene TRBJ2-2. The CDR3 is 13 residues long. The CDR3 region is CASRVVRTGELFF.

This rearrangement joins TRBV12-3 or TRBV12-4 to TRBJ1-3. The CDR3 is made up of 12 amino acids. Here the CDR3 reads CASSGSGNTIYF.

This chain links TRBV6-5 with TRBJ1-1; the D call of TRBD1 rests on TCRdb alone, since no DNA is present to check it. The germline V gene encodes CDR1 MNHEY and CDR2 SVGAGI. The length of the CDR3 is 15 residues. The CDR3 is CASSYRGQGRTEAFF.